Each of the 20 T cell receptor beta chains below was sequenced from the same sample in a study of radiotherapy plus CTLA-4 blockade in lung cancer (dated by TCRdb to about 2018). To prepare the library, the immunoSEQ multiplex PCR assay was applied. Here the immuneACCESS table is served through TCRdb, limited to in-frame sequences with V and J called. Missing clones are a known gap in these copies; in checked studies unresolved V genes cover under half, and the rest lacks a known reason. This sample gives approximately 52,000 clones in total; about 77% of them show up just once. Less than 3% of the sample goes to the ten largest clones. The sample was peripheral blood, taken from a patient treated with radiotherapy plus ipilimumab. These receptors originate from a human donor with non-small cell lung cancer whose response to radiotherapy plus ipilimumab could not be evaluated.

This clone has a single count. The J gene is TRBJ2-5, the V gene TRBV7-3; tentative D call: TRBD1 (6 bases). CDR3 length equals 14 residues. Between the trimmed V and J ends, which lost 5 bases and 5 bases, there was a span of 15 bases. In germline, CDR1 is SGHTA, CDR2 FQGTGA. As DNA, the CDR3 is TGTGCCAGCAGCCATACAGGGCAGGGGGAGACCCAGTACTTC. Translating it yields CASSHTGQGETQYF.

The rearrangement uses TRBV30 and TRBJ1-1, with D possibly being TRBD1 (5 bases). CDR3 size: 13 residues. The V and J ends lost 2 bases and 6 bases respectively, with 13 bases between them. Germline CDR1 GTSNPN, CDR2 SVGIG (reference sequence). CDR3 coding DNA: TGTGCCTGGAGTTGGGGGGGGTTTGCTGAAGCTTTCTTT. It yields the protein CAWSWGGFAEAFF.

This clone was found a few times. The CDR3 bases are TGTGCCAGCAGCCACTTTGGACAAAAACCAGATACGCAGTATTTT. Encoded protein: CASSHFGQKPDTQYF. The chain has TRBV6-1 and TRBJ2-3; D perhaps matches TRBD1 (5 bases). The CDR3 spans 15 residues. In germline, CDR1 is MNHNS, CDR2 SASEGT. Trimming took 6 bases from V and 4 from J, leaving 17 bases between them.

The CDR3 DNA is TGTGCCAGCAGCTCGACAGGGAGGCGTCATTACACCGGGGAGCTGTTTTTT. Protein product: CASSSTGRRHYTGELFF. The rearrangement joins TRBV5-6 to TRBJ2-2; a weak D match, TRBD1 (7 bases). The V gene's germline CDR1 is SGHDT and CDR2 YYEEEE. The CDR3 has 17 amino acids. V lost 3 bases and J lost 3, with 18 bases in between.

This clone was recorded only once. J is TRBJ2-7 and V is TRBV11-2, with TRBD1 matching 8 bases. The CDR3 covers 16 residues. Trimming took 4 bases from V and 0 from J; bases not matched to a gene: 8. The germline V gene encodes CDR1 SGHAT and CDR2 FQNNGV. CDR3 in amino acids: CASSSNGQGRSYEQYF. In DNA form, the CDR3 reads TGTGCCAGCAGCTCCAACGGACAGGGTCGCTCCTACGAGCAGTACTTC.

Concerning this clone itself: One end of the junction varies from germline; a read error may be responsible. The genes are TRBV5-4 and TRBJ2-5, with a possible D match to TRBD1 (6 bases). Germline assignment: CDR1 SGHNT and CDR2 YYREEE (reference sequence). The CDR3 is 13 amino acids. CDR3 sequence reads: CASTLGRGETQYF. DNA of the CDR3: TGTGCCAGCACCTTGGGCAGGGGTGAGACCCAGTACTTC.

The chain couples TRBV5-1 to TRBJ1-2; no reliable D call. Trimming removed 5 bases from V and 6 bases from J, with 14 bases in between. Germline V gene data show CDR1 as SGHRS and CDR2 as YFSETQ. The CDR3 covers 13 residues. In nucleotides, the CDR3 is TGCGCCAGCAGGGGTGGAGGGTTCGATGGCTACACCTTC. It specifies CASRGGGFDGYTF.

This clone appeared a few times. The V gene is TRBV6-6, the J gene TRBJ1-1, with TRBD1 as a possible D gene (5 bases). CDR3 size: 13 residues. Germline-derived CDR1 and CDR2 are MNHNY and SVGAGI (reference sequence). Trimming left V 2 bases short and J 12 bases short, with 16 bases between. The CDR3 is CASSYGSQGITFF. In DNA form, the CDR3 reads TGTGCCAGCAGTTACGGCTCCCAGGGCATAACTTTCTTT.

This clone came up a few times. The genes are TRBV19 and TRBJ2-7; 12 bases fit TRBD2. The V segment lost 9 bases and the J segment 3 bases; nucleotides outside the gene matches: 9. This CDR3 contains 15 residues. Looked up from germline, CDR1 is LNHDA and CDR2 is SQIVND (reference sequence). CDR3 region: CASSTSGRAFYEQYF. The CDR3 region has the DNA TGTGCCAGCTCGACTAGCGGGAGAGCGTTCTACGAGCAGTACTTC.

This clone occurred a few times. The CDR3 loop is CASSLGQFGNQPQHF. CDR3 DNA sequence: TGTGCCAGCAGTTTGGGACAGTTTGGCAATCAGCCCCAGCATTTT. The V call is TRBV27, the J call TRBJ1-5; 7 bases agree with TRBD1. This CDR3 region has 15 residues. Per the germline V gene, CDR1 is MNHEY and CDR2 is SMNVEV (reference sequence). The ends lost 3 bases at V and 2 bases at J; junction bases unmatched: 4.

The genes are TRBV7-9 and TRBJ1-5; no reliable D call. The V gene lost 3 bases and the J gene lost 2 bases, with 2 bases spanning the gap. This CDR3 spans 12 amino acids. In germline, CDR1 is SEHNR, CDR2 FQNEAQ (reference sequence). The DNA of the CDR3 is TGTGCCAGCAGCTTCGGCAATCAGCCCCAGCATTTT. Protein sequence: CASSFGNQPQHF.

This chain joins TRBV9 and TRBJ2-2; D gene uncertain. Germline CDR1 and CDR2: SGDLS and YYNGEE. This CDR3 contains 17 residues. Trimming removed 4 bases at V and 2 bases at J, with 18 bases between. This CDR3 is CASSPRWAMSNTGELFF. CDR3 coding DNA: TGTGCCAGCAGCCCCCGTTGGGCGATGAGTAACACCGGGGAGCTGTTTTTT. Filled out from reference TRBV9 and TRBJ2-2, the complete variable domain reads DSGVTQTPKHLITATGQRVTLRCSPRSGDLSVYWYQQSLDQGLQFLIQYYNGEERAKGNILERFSAQQFPDLHSELNLSSLELGDSALYFCASSPRWAMSNTGELFFGEGSRLTVL.

The chain carries TRBV4-2 and TRBJ2-1; 12 nucleotides match TRBD2. V lost 4 bases, J lost 4 bases, and 5 bases stayed unmatched. This CDR3 region has 16 residues. Germline CDR1 and CDR2: LGHNA and YNFKEQ. The CDR3 DNA reads TGTGCCAGCAGCCCCCGGACTAGCGGGGAATACAATGAGCAGTTCTTC. Its translation is CASSPRTSGEYNEQFF.

The V and J genes are TRBV28 and TRBJ2-2; the match to TRBD2 covers 10 bases. Germline V gene lookup returns CDR1 MDHEN and CDR2 SYDVKM. This CDR3 has 18 residues. V trimming: 10 bases; J trimming: 5 bases; junction bases outside the gene matches: 19. The CDR3 here is CATQTSEGGSGRTGELFF. The DNA of the CDR3 is TGTGCCACCCAAACGTCCGAGGGTGGTAGCGGGAGGACCGGGGAGCTGTTTTTT.

The chain uses TRBV5-4 and TRBJ2-5, with D possibly matching TRBD2 (6 bases). With 6 bases removed from V and 5 bases from J, the gap between germline ends came to 20 bases. This CDR3 region has 15 residues. In germline, CDR1 is SGHNT, CDR2 YYREEE (reference sequence). CDR3 region: CASKLAGGSQETQYF. CDR3 DNA: TGTGCCAGCAAACTCGCTGGGGGGTCGCAGGAGACCCAGTACTTC.

The CDR3 nucleotides read TGTGCCAGCTCACCTGGACTAGCGGGAGCGGGAGATACGCAGTATTTT. Protein sequence: CASSPGLAGAGDTQYF. The rearrangement links TRBV18 to TRBJ2-3, with TRBD2 matching 13 bases. V lost 3 bases and J lost 5; bases outside the gene matches: 5. CDR1 KGHSH and CDR2 LQKENI come from the germline V gene. This CDR3 is built from 16 residues.

This chain uses TRBV5-4 with TRBJ2-5; D is possibly TRBD1 (6 bases). The J call is doubtful: the DNA matches TRBJ2-7 better. The germline V gene has CDR1 SGHNT and CDR2 YYREEE (reference sequence). The CDR3 consists of 15 residues. The CDR3 region has the DNA TGTGCCAGCAGCTTTGGGGGCTCGAGCTCCTACGAGCAGTACTTC. The encoded protein is CASSFGGSSSYEQYF.

The rearrangement uses TRBV6-5 and TRBJ2-7, with 9 positions matching TRBD1. Trimming took 4 bases from V and 6 from J; bases not matched to a gene: 4. This CDR3 comprises 13 residues. CDR1 and CDR2 (germline): MNHEY, SVGAGI. CDR3 bases: TGTGCCAGCAGTTCGCACAGGGGGCTCGAGCAGTACTTC. It yields the protein CASSSHRGLEQYF.

The V and J genes are TRBV10-3 and TRBJ2-5, with D tentatively TRBD2 (5 bases). CDR1 is ENHRY, CDR2 SYGVKD, per germline. Trimming removed 0 bases at V and 3 bases at J, with 5 bases between. The length of the CDR3 is 13 residues. As DNA, the CDR3 is TGTGCCATCAGTGAGTCGAGGGAAGAGACCCAGTACTTC. Translating it yields CAISESREETQYF.

The chain combines TRBV18 with TRBJ2-7; D is uncertain. The CDR3 spans 15 residues. V was trimmed by 2 bases and J by 2 bases, leaving 13 bases between them. Germline lookup yields CDR1 KGHSH and CDR2 LQKENI. CDR3 bases: TGTGCCAGCTCACCAGAACCGGGTATTACCTACGAGCAGTACTTC. This gives the protein CASSPEPGITYEQYF. The whole variable domain, filled in from reference TRBV18 and TRBJ2-7, reads NAGVMQNPRHLVRRRGQEARLRCSPMKGHSHVYWYRQLPEEGLKFMVYLQKENIIDESGMPKERFSAEFPKEGPSILRIQQVVRGDSAAYFCASSPEPGITYEQYFGPGTRLTVT.